This paragraph reports one T cell receptor beta chain. The antigen remains unidentified. 13 Jbeta primers and 60 Vbeta primers were used for the PCR. Method: immunoSEQ multiplex PCR; TCRdb's copy keeps in-frame clones and lacks some. Counted here are roughly 150,000 clones, roughly 77% occurring once; the ten biggest clones make up roughly 2%. This specimen belongs to a study of cytomegalovirus exposure and HLA in healthy donors. CDR1 LNHDA and CDR2 SQIVND come from the germline V gene (reference sequence). This CDR3 spans 14 amino acids. The V segment lost 6 bases and the J segment 2 bases; nucleotides outside the gene matches: 6. Notes on the study in general: Indistinguishable V segments such as TRBV6-2 and TRBV6-3 were excluded. The authors enumerated 164 TCR beta chains as linked to cytomegalovirus. After further analysis at a later stage, around 17,000 TCR beta sequences were associated with HLA alleles at 0.05 false discovery rate. Several top significant clusters appeared, in a later analysis, to be linked to common viral pathogens.

The receptor was derived from a woman aged 18-29 years in good health and CMV-seronegative. The chain has TRBV19 and TRBJ2-7, with TRBD2 identical over 8 bases. Sample: PBMCs. CDR3: CASSRTSGAYEQYF. The CDR3 DNA is TGTGCCAGTAGCAGAACTAGCGGCGCCTACGAGCAGTACTTC.